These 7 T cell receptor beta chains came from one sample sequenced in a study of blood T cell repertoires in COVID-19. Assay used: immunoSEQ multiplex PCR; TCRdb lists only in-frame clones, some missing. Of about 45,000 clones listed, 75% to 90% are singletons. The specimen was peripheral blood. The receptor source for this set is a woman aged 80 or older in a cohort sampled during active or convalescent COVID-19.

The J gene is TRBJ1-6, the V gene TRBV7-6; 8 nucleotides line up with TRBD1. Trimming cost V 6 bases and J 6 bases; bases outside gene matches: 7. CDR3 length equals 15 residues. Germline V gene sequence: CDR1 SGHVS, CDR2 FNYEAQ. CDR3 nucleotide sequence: TGTGCCAGCAGTTCAACAGGGGGAGTTAATTCACCCCTCCACTTT. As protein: CASSSTGGVNSPLHF.

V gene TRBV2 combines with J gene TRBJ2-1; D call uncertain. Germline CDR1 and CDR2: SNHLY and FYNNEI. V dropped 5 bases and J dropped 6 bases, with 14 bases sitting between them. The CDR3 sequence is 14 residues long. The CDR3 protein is CASSLYRLFNEQFF. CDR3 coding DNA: TGTGCCAGCAGTCTCTATAGACTCTTCAATGAGCAGTTCTTC.

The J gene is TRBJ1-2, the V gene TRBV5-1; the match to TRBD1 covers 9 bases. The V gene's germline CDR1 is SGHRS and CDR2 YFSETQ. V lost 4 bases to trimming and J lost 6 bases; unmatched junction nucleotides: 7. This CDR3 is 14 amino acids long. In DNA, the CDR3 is TGCGCCAGCAGCACCAATACAGGGGGCCATGGCTACACCTTC. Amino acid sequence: CASSTNTGGHGYTF.

DNA for the CDR3: TGTGCCAGCAGCCATCGGGGGGGGAGCAATCAGCCCCAGCATTTT. It yields the protein CASSHRGGSNQPQHF. The chain uses TRBV3-1 (or the pseudogene TRBV3-2) and TRBJ1-5, with D maybe TRBD1 (5 bases). CDR1 is LGHDT, CDR2 YNNKEL, per germline (reference sequence). V was clipped by 3 bases and J by 1 base, with 10 bases between them. This CDR3 is 15 amino acids long.

The CDR3 reads CASRQGRTEAFF. The CDR3 DNA is TGTGCCAGCAGACAAGGGAGGACTGAAGCTTTCTTT. The V call is TRBV7-2, the J call TRBJ1-1; D unresolved. The germline V gene encodes CDR1 SGHTA and CDR2 FQGNSA. V was clipped by 6 bases and J by 5 bases, with 10 bases between them. This CDR3 has 12 residues.

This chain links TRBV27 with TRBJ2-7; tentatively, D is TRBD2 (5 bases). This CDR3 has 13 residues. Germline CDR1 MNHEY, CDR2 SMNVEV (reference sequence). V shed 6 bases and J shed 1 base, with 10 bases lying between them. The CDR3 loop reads CASRRALSYEQYF. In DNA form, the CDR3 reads TGTGCCAGCAGGCGGGCCCTGTCCTACGAGCAGTACTTC.

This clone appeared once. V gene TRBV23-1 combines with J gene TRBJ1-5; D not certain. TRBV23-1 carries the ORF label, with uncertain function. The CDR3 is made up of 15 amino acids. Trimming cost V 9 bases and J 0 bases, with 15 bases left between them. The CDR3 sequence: CASGLGKYSNQPQHF. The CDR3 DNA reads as TGCGCCAGTGGACTGGGAAAATATAGCAATCAGCCCCAGCATTTT.